This TCR beta chain was sequenced for a study of CD4 and CD8 cells across lung adenocarcinoma regions. Donors had localized lung adenocarcinoma, a non-small cell lung cancer. Notes on this clonotype: The missing conserved phenylalanine or tryptophan at the end of this CDR3 makes a read error likely. The limits of the CDR3 on the DNA are not certain, so only TCRdb's listed CDR3 is given.

Counting both end residues, the CDR3 totals 20 amino acids. The germline V gene encodes CDR1 SQVTM and CDR2 ANQGSEA. From the PCR reads, TCRdb called clonotypes with MiXCR, one entry per CDR3 protein. The top ten clones hold approximately 20% of a sample with 6,500 to 7,500 distinct CDR3 sequences, under 55% of them seen once. The V call is TRBV29-1, the J call TRBJ1-6. Sequencing was done on a sample of CD8+ T cells from the center of a lung tumor. This sequence originates from a female donor with lung adenocarcinoma. The CD4 and CD8 labels of this study may be unreliable. The CDR3 region is CSLELLGSSYPPILASQVAG.